One sample yielded the 10 T cell receptor beta chains listed below, sequenced in a study of T cell responses to AZD1222 COVID-19 vaccine. Sequencing used immunoSEQ multiplex PCR; TCRdb keeps in-frame clones, though not all of them. The top ten clones hold about 6% of a sample with over 95,000 clones, around 89% of them seen once. The input for sequencing was peripheral blood, taken 28 days after the second AZD1222 dose. These receptor sequences come from an adult who received the AZD1222 COVID-19 vaccine.

The rearrangement joins TRBV3-1 (or the pseudogene TRBV3-2) to TRBJ2-7; 10 bases align to TRBD2. The V and J ends lost 5 bases and 3 bases, in that order; junction bases with no gene match: 1. Germline loops: CDR1 LGHDT, CDR2 YNNKEL (reference sequence). CDR3 length: 13 residues. CDR3 sequence: CASSASGSYEQYF. CDR3 bases: TGTGCCAGCAGCGCTAGCGGGAGCTACGAGCAGTACTTC.

The chain couples TRBV18 to TRBJ1-5, with TRBD1 as a possible D gene (6 bases). Trimming left V 4 bases short and J 2 bases short, with 15 bases between. Germline CDR1 is KGHSH and CDR2 is LQKENI. The length of the CDR3 is 16 residues. CDR3 protein: CASSLRGGSRNQPQHF. Here the CDR3 DNA reads TGTGCCAGCTCACTGAGGGGGGGAAGTCGCAATCAGCCCCAGCATTTT.

This chain connects TRBV19 to TRBJ1-3, with no clear D. This CDR3 contains 13 residues. V lost 6 bases and J lost 3, with 9 bases in between. Germline V gene sequence: CDR1 LNHDA, CDR2 SQIVND (reference sequence). CDR3 sequence reads: CASSEGGGNTIYF. The CDR3 nucleotides read TGTGCCAGTAGCGAGGGTGGTGGAAACACCATATATTTT.

The chain employs TRBV7-9 and TRBJ2-7, with TRBD1 identical over 10 bases. Germline V lookup: CDR1 SEHNR, CDR2 FQNEAQ (reference sequence). This CDR3 comprises 16 residues. V shed 3 bases and J 2 bases; nucleotides not matched to a gene: 7. This chain's CDR3 is CASSFRDRGHPYEQYF. The CDR3 DNA reads TGTGCCAGCAGCTTTCGGGACAGGGGTCATCCCTACGAGCAGTACTTC.

As DNA, the CDR3 is TGTGCCAGCAGTGACAACTATGGCTACACCTTC. Protein product: CASSDNYGYTF. The V and J genes are TRBV28 and TRBJ1-2; no firm D call. Germline-derived CDR1 and CDR2 are MDHEN and SYDVKM. The V end lost 5 bases, the J end lost 2 bases, and 3 bases lay between the germline ends. The CDR3 contains 11 residues.

In DNA, the CDR3 is TGTGCCAGTAGTATTGGGTCTTTGGACTTTATGAACACTGAAGCTTTCTTT. Its protein is CASSIGSLDFMNTEAFF. The chain is built from TRBV19 and TRBJ1-1; unclear D gene. Trimming pared 3 bases from V and 0 bases from J, leaving 17 bases between. This CDR3 comprises 17 residues. The germline V gene has CDR1 LNHDA and CDR2 SQIVND (reference sequence).

This CDR3 is CASRRQGLQETQYF. Written as DNA, the CDR3 is TGTGCCAGCAGGAGACAGGGCCTCCAAGAGACCCAGTACTTC. The rearrangement links TRBV6-5 to TRBJ2-5, with 7 nucleotides matching TRBD1. This CDR3 comprises 14 residues. Germline loops: CDR1 MNHEY, CDR2 SVGAGI. The junction had 5 bases not matched to a gene; V was cut back by 6 bases and J by 1 base.

The J gene is TRBJ1-5, the V gene TRBV5-5, with a tentative D call TRBD1 (5 bases). This CDR3 contains 15 residues. Germline V gene data show CDR1 as SGHKS and CDR2 as YYEKEE (reference sequence). The V and J ends lost 0 bases and 1 base respectively, with 8 bases between them. The chain's CDR3 is CASSLGQRSNQPQHF. CDR3 nucleotide sequence: TGTGCCAGCAGCTTGGGACAGAGAAGCAATCAGCCCCAGCATTTT.

This clone appeared once. The J gene is TRBJ2-3, the V gene TRBV18, with 9 bases identical to TRBD1. The CDR3 runs 17 residues. Trimming at V came to 6 bases and at J to 0 bases, leaving 10 bases not matched to a gene. The germline V gene has CDR1 KGHSH and CDR2 LQKENI. CDR3 sequence (DNA): TGTGCCAGCTCCACCTACAGGGGGCGGGGAAGCACAGATACGCAGTATTTT. Translating gives CASSTYRGRGSTDTQYF.

The chain links TRBV10-2 to TRBJ2-7; D ambiguous. CDR1 WSHSY and CDR2 SAAADI come from the germline V gene. The CDR3 contains 15 residues. The V and J ends lost 6 bases and 3 bases respectively, with 18 bases between them. The CDR3: CASRLRDMAIYEQYF. The CDR3 DNA is TGCGCCAGCAGACTACGAGACATGGCGATCTACGAGCAGTACTTC.